The clone carrying this T cell receptor beta chain was recorded at least ten times. This entry is derived from a study of T cells in Graves' hyperthyroidism and ophthalmopathy. TCR beta CDR3 regions were amplified from RNA transcripts. The HTBI primer set was used in a first-round RT-PCR of the TCR CDR3. TCRdb ran MiXCR on the multiplex PCR reads and lists one entry per CDR3 protein. The profile covers around 350,000 distinct CDR3 sequences, with about a fifth appearing a single time and about 4% taken by the ten largest. Trimming cost V 5 bases and J 3 bases; bases outside gene matches: 5. The CDR3 is made up of 14 amino acids.

The chain recombines TRBV12-3 or TRBV12-4 with TRBJ2-5; the match to TRBD2 covers 8 bases. Material: blood. This TCR was sampled from a woman younger than 30 with Graves' hyperthyroidism. In DNA form, the CDR3 reads TGTGCCAGCAGTACCCTCGGGGGGGAAGAGACCCAGTACTTC. This codes for CASSTLGGEETQYF.